Presented here are 4 T cell receptor beta chains from one specimen sequenced in a study of T cells in Graves' hyperthyroidism and ophthalmopathy. Amplification targeted TCR beta CDR3 regions from RNA transcripts. Primed by the HTBI set, a first-round RT-PCR was run on the TCR CDR3. Using its own MiXCR run on the multiplex PCR reads, TCRdb lists one record per CDR3 protein. Of more than 300,000 distinct CDR3 sequences detected, 17% appear once; the ten largest clones hold almost 35%. The sequenced sample consisted of blood. The receptors derive from a woman aged 25-40 years with Graves' hyperthyroidism that later progressed to Graves' ophthalmopathy.

DNA for the CDR3: TGCGCCAGCACTTCCGAAGTTAGGCATAGCAGGGGGGAGCAGTTCTTC. Translation gives CASTSEVRHSRGEQFF. The chain uses TRBV5-1 and TRBJ2-1; 7 bases fit TRBD1. CDR3 size: 16 residues. Germline CDR1 reads SGHRS; CDR2 reads YFSETQ. Trimming took 6 bases from V and 10 from J; bases not matched to a gene: 19.

This clonotype was detected ten times or more. The V gene is TRBV12-3 or TRBV12-4, the J gene TRBJ1-1, with D unclear. V was cut by 8 bases and J by 0 bases, with 10 bases left in between. The CDR3 has 13 amino acids. DNA of the CDR3: TGTGCCAGCTCACGCTTGGTGAACACTGAAGCTTTCTTT. It specifies CASSRLVNTEAFF.

The sample holds a few counts of this clonotype. The V and J genes are TRBV4-2 and TRBJ2-1; D not certain. V lost 0 bases, J lost 7 bases, and 16 bases lay in between. The CDR3 spans 16 residues. Germline CDR1 LGHNA, CDR2 YNFKEQ. The CDR3 sequence: CASSQDSGAPENEQFF. CDR3 coding DNA: TGTGCCAGCAGCCAAGATTCAGGAGCCCCTGAGAATGAGCAGTTCTTC.

This clonotype has at least ten counts. V and J are TRBV10-3 and TRBJ2-3; D may be TRBD2 (5 bases). The ends were cut back, 0 bases at V and 1 base at J, with 17 bases in the middle. This CDR3 contains 18 residues. Germline loops: CDR1 ENHRY, CDR2 SYGVKD. The CDR3 sequence: CAISESSGRSSRTDTQYF. As DNA, the CDR3 is TGTGCCATCAGTGAGTCCAGCGGACGATCAAGCCGCACAGATACGCAGTATTTT.